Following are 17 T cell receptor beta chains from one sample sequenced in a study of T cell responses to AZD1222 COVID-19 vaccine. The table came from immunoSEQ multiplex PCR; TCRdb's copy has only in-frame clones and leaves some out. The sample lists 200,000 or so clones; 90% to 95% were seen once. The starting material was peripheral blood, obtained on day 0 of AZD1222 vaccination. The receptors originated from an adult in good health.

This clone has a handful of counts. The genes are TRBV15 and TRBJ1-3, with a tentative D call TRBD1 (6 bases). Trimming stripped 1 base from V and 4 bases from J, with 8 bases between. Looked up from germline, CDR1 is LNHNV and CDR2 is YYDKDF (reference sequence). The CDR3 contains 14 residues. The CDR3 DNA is TGTGCCACCAGCAGAGGAGGGGGAGGAAACACCATATATTTT. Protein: CATSRGGGGNTIYF.

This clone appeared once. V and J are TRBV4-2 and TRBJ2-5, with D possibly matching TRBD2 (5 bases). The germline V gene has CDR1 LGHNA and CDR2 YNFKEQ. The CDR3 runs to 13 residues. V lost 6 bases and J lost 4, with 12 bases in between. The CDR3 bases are TGTGCCAGCAGGGGAGCAGGCGGAGAGACCCAGTACTTC. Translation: CASRGAGGETQYF.

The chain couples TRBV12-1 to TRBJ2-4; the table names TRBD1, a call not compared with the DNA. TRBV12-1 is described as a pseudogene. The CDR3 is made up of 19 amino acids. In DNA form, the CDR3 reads TGTGCCAGCAGCTCCGACCGTCTCTCCAGGGGGCTGACAAAAAACATTCAGTACTTC. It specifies CASSSDRLSRGLTKNIQYF.

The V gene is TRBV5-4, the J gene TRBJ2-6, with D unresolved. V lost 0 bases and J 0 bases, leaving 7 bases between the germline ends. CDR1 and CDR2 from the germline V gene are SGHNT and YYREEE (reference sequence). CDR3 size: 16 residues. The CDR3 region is CASSLGFNSGANVLTF. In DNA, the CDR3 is TGTGCCAGCAGCTTGGGGTTTAACTCTGGGGCCAACGTCCTGACTTTC. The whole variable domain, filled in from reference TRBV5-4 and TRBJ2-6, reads ETGVTQSPTHLIKTRGQQVTLRCSSQSGHNTVSWYQQALGQGPQFIFQYYREEENGRGNFPPRFSGLQFPNYSSELNVNALELDDSALYLCASSLGFNSGANVLTFGAGSRLTVL.

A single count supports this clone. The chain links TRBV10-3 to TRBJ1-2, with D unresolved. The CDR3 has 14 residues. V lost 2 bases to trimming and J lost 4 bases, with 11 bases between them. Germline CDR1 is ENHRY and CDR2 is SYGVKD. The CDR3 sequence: CAISEALGSYGYTF. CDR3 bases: TGTGCCATCAGTGAGGCCCTCGGTTCCTATGGCTACACCTTC.

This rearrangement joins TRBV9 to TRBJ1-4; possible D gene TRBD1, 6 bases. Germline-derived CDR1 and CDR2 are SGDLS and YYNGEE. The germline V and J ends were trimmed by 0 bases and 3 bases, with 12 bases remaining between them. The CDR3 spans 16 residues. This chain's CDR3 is CASSVAGGAANEKLFF. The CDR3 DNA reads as TGTGCCAGCAGCGTAGCCGGGGGCGCCGCTAATGAAAAACTGTTTTTT.

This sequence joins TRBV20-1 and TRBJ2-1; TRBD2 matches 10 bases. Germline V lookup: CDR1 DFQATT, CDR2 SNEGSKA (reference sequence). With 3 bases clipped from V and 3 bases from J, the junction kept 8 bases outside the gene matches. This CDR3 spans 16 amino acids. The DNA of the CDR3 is TGCAGTGCTAGTGTACTAGCGGGAAACGACTACAATGAGCAGTTCTTC. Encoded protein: CSASVLAGNDYNEQFF.

The DNA of the CDR3 is TGTGCCAGCAGCTCCGAGGGACCCGCGATGAGCTCCTATAATTCACCCCTCCACTTT. Its protein product is CASSSEGPAMSSYNSPLHF. This chain joins TRBV9 and TRBJ1-6; D may be TRBD1 (5 bases). CDR1 is SGDLS and CDR2 is YYNGEE in the germline V gene. The CDR3 loop spans 19 amino acids. With 4 bases removed from V and 0 bases from J, the gap between germline ends came to 20 bases.

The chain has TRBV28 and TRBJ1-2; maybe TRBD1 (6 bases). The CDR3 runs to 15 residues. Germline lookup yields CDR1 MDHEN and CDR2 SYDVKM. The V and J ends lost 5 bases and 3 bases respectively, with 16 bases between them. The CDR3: CASSTGQPGHYGYTF. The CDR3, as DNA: TGTGCCAGCAGTACAGGACAGCCCGGGCACTATGGCTACACCTTC.

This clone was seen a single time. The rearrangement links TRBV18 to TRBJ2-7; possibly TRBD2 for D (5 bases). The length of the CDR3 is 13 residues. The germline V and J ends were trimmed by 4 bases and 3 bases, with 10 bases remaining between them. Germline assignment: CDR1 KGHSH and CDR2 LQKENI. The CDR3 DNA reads TGTGCCAGCTCACTTTTCCGGGACTACGAGCAGTACTTC. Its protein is CASSLFRDYEQYF. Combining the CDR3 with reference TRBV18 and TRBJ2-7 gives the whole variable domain NAGVMQNPRHLVRRRGQEARLRCSPMKGHSHVYWYRQLPEEGLKFMVYLQKENIIDESGMPKERFSAEFPKEGPSILRIQQVVRGDSAAYFCASSLFRDYEQYFGPGTRLTVT.

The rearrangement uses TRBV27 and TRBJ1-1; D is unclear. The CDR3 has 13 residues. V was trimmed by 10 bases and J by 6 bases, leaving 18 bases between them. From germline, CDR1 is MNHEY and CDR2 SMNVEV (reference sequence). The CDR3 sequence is CATRQSTVAEAFF. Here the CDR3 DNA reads TGTGCCACCCGCCAGTCCACTGTCGCTGAAGCTTTCTTT.

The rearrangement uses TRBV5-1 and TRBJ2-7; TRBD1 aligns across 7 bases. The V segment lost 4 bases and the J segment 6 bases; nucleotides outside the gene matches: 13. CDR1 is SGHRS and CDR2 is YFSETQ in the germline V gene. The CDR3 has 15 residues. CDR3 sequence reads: CASSPGQVDFSEQYF. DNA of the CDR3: TGCGCCAGCAGCCCAGGACAGGTGGATTTTAGCGAGCAGTACTTC.

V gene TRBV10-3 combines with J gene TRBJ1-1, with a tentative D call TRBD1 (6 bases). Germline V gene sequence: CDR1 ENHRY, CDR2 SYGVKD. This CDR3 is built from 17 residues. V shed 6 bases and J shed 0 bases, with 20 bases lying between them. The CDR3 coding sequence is TGTGCCATCAGATCGGCGGCGCTGGGGGCGGTGAACACTGAAGCTTTCTTT. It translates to CAIRSAALGAVNTEAFF.

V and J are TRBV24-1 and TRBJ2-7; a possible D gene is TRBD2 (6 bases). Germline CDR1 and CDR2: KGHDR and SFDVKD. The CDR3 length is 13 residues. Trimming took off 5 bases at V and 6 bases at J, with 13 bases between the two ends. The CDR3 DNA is TGTGCCACCAGTGGGGACTCCTTACGCGAGCAGTACTTC. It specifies CATSGDSLREQYF.

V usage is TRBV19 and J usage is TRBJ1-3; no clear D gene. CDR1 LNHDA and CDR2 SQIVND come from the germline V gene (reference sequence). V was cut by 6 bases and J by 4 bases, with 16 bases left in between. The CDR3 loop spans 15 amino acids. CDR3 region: CASRSRSGGGNTIYF. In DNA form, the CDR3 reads TGTGCCAGTAGGTCCAGGTCCGGAGGAGGAAACACCATATATTTT. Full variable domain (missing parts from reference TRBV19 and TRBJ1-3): DGGITQSPKYLFRKEGQNVTLSCEQNLNHDAMYWYRQDPGQGLRLIYYSQIVNDFQKGDIAEGYSVSREKKESFPLTVTSAQKNPTAFYLCASRSRSGGGNTIYFGEGSWLTVV.

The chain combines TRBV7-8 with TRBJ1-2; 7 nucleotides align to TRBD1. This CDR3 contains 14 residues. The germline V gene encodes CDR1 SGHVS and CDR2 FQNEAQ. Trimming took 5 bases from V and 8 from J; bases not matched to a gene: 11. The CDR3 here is CASSQDRWGLGYTF. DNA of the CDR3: TGTGCCAGCAGCCAGGACAGGTGGGGGCTCGGCTACACCTTC.

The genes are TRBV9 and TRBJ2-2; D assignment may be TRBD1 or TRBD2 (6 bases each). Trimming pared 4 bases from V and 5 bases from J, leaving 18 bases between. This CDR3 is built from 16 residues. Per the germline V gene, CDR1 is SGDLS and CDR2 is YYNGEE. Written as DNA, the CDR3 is TGTGCCAGCAGCCCCCCTGAGGGGGGTAGTACCGGGGAGCTGTTTTTT. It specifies CASSPPEGGSTGELFF.